The 24 T cell receptor beta chains below come from one sample, sequenced in a study of cytomegalovirus exposure and HLA in healthy donors. Method: immunoSEQ multiplex PCR; TCRdb's copy keeps in-frame clones and lacks some. This table has 250,000 or so clones, around nine tenths appearing once. The sequencing sample was made of PBMCs. All receptors derive from a man between 18 and 35 years old in good health and CMV-seronegative.

There are a few counts of this clone. V usage is TRBV6-1 and J usage is TRBJ1-5; 10 positions match TRBD1. V lost 4 bases, J lost 3 bases, and 3 bases stayed unmatched. The CDR3 consists of 15 residues. Per the germline V gene, CDR1 is MNHNS and CDR2 is SASEGT. The CDR3 DNA sequence: TGTGCCAGCAGTGGGGGGACAGGGGCCAATCAGCCCCAGCATTTT. This translates into CASSGGTGANQPQHF.

For the CDR3, the DNA is TGTGCCAGCAGCTTGGGACAGCTAATTCAAGAGACCCAGTACTTC. This codes for CASSLGQLIQETQYF. The chain carries TRBV11-2 and TRBJ2-5; 7 nucleotides line up with TRBD1. The germline CDR1 and CDR2 sequences are SGHAT and FQNNGV. J lost 2 bases, V lost 3 bases, and 6 bases had no gene match. The CDR3 loop spans 15 amino acids.

On this clone itself: This sample includes further DNA sequences coding for the same CDR3. The rearrangement links TRBV27 to TRBJ2-2; tentatively, D is TRBD1 (6 bases). The germline V gene has CDR1 MNHEY and CDR2 SMNVEV (reference sequence). V was clipped by 2 bases and J by 5 bases, with 6 bases between them. CDR3 length equals 13 residues. DNA of the CDR3: TGTGCCAGCAGTTTAAGGGGGACCGGGGAGCTGTTTTTT. This gives the protein CASSLRGTGELFF.

This clone is a singleton in its sample. V is TRBV30 and J is TRBJ1-1; TRBD1 might be the D (6 bases). This CDR3 has 13 residues. CDR1 is GTSNPN and CDR2 is SVGIG in the germline V gene (reference sequence). The V and J ends lost 0 bases and 6 bases respectively, with 11 bases between them. CDR3 amino acids: CAWSVQGGAEAFF. Here the CDR3 DNA reads TGTGCCTGGAGTGTACAGGGTGGTGCTGAAGCTTTCTTT.

V gene TRBV7-2 combines with J gene TRBJ1-5, with 9 bases identical to TRBD1. J lost 6 bases, V lost 1 base, and 4 bases had no gene match. Germline lookup yields CDR1 SGHTA and CDR2 FQGNSA. The CDR3 totals 15 residues. The CDR3 sequence is CASSLGDRVVQPQHF. The CDR3 DNA follows: TGTGCCAGCAGCTTAGGGGACAGGGTAGTTCAGCCCCAGCATTTT.

The gene calls are TRBV6-4 and TRBJ1-4; D is unclear. Germline V gene sequence: CDR1 MRHNA, CDR2 SNTAGT. With 0 bases removed from V and 5 bases from J, the gap between germline ends came to 16 bases. The CDR3 spans 17 residues. The chain's CDR3 is CASSDSIGVVENEKLFF. CDR3 coding DNA: TGTGCCAGCAGTGACTCGATCGGGGTAGTCGAGAATGAAAAACTGTTTTTT.

V is TRBV27 and J is TRBJ2-1; D remains unclear. Germline V gene lookup returns CDR1 MNHEY and CDR2 SMNVEV (reference sequence). CDR3 length: 14 amino acids. Trimming left V 2 bases short and J 8 bases short, with 13 bases between. For the CDR3, the DNA is TGTGCCAGCAGTTTACGGCAGGATAGTTATGAGCAGTTCTTC. This codes for CASSLRQDSYEQFF.

The rearrangement links TRBV2 to TRBJ1-1; D is undetermined. Germline V gene lookup returns CDR1 SNHLY and CDR2 FYNNEI. The CDR3 length is 15 residues. Deletions cut 3 bases from V and 0 bases from J, with 11 bases between. CDR3 nucleotide sequence: TGTGCCAGCAGTGACCTCTTCACGGTGAACACTGAAGCTTTCTTT. It codes for CASSDLFTVNTEAFF.

The V call is TRBV11-2, the J call TRBJ2-1, with 9 bases aligning to TRBD2. The CDR3 sequence is 14 residues long. Germline CDR1 reads SGHAT; CDR2 reads FQNNGV. V dropped 4 bases and J dropped 10; count of bases not matched to a gene: 8. CDR3 in DNA: TGTGCCAGCAGCTCATCGCGGCTAGCGGGGGAGCAGTTCTTC. The encoded protein is CASSSSRLAGEQFF.

The chain has TRBV7-2 and TRBJ2-2; D ambiguous. The CDR3 has 15 amino acids. Germline values: CDR1 SGHTA, CDR2 FQGNSA. With 5 bases removed from V and 5 bases from J, the gap between germline ends came to 15 bases. CDR3 sequence (DNA): TGTGCCAGCAGCCCTCAGGATATATCGACCGGGGAGCTGTTTTTT. Its translation is CASSPQDISTGELFF.

This clone was detected only once. The genes are TRBV11-3 and TRBJ1-1, with D perhaps TRBD1 (5 bases). In germline, CDR1 is SGHNT, CDR2 YENEEA. V lost 3 bases and J lost 4, with 12 bases in between. The CDR3 extends over 14 amino acids. CDR3 nucleotides: TGTGCCAGCAGCTTTAACGGGGGTAGCACTGAAGCTTTCTTT. Its protein is CASSFNGGSTEAFF.

The gene calls are TRBV28 and TRBJ2-7, with 9 positions matching TRBD1. Germline-derived CDR1 and CDR2 are MDHEN and SYDVKM. Trimming took 6 bases from V and 4 from J; bases not matched to a gene: 7. This CDR3 region has 14 residues. This CDR3 reads CASSLGGQGYEQYF. In DNA form, the CDR3 reads TGTGCCAGCAGCCTGGGGGGACAGGGTTACGAGCAGTACTTC.

The chain employs TRBV12-5 and TRBJ2-7; 8 bases align to TRBD2. Germline V CDR1 and CDR2: LGHNT, FRNRAP. With 6 bases clipped from V and 3 bases from J, the junction kept 4 bases outside the gene matches. The CDR3 totals 13 residues. The CDR3 loop reads CASGAGTSYEQYF. The CDR3 nucleotides read TGTGCTAGTGGGGCCGGGACTAGCTACGAGCAGTACTTC.

This clone was seen a few times. This CDR3 reads CASRLTGTGSFTGELFF. CDR3 in DNA: TGTGCCAGCAGACTCACCGGGACAGGGAGTTTTACCGGGGAGCTGTTTTTT. This rearrangement joins TRBV28 to TRBJ2-2; 9 nucleotides match TRBD1. V was clipped by 6 bases and J by 5 bases; unmatched bases: 13. Germline-derived CDR1 and CDR2 are MDHEN and SYDVKM. The CDR3 contains 17 residues.

The chain employs TRBV11-2 and TRBJ2-5; D possibly corresponds to TRBD2 (5 bases). From germline, CDR1 is SGHAT and CDR2 FQNNGV. The CDR3 is 16 residues long. The ends were cut back, 5 bases at V and 5 bases at J, with 21 bases in the middle. CDR3 in amino acids: CASSGSGEQIPETQYF. CDR3 DNA sequence: TGTGCCAGCAGCGGTAGTGGGGAGCAAATTCCGGAGACCCAGTACTTC.

This clone was observed once. The genes are TRBV21-1 and TRBJ1-4. TRBV21-1 is shown as a pseudogene. This CDR3 is built from 13 residues. CDR3 loop: CASNMGRGEKLFF. The CDR3 coding sequence is TGTGCCAGCAACATGGGGAGGGGAGAAAAACTGTTTTTT.

This rearrangement joins TRBV10-1 to TRBJ1-6, with no clear D. Germline assignment: CDR1 WNHNN and CDR2 SYGVQD (reference sequence). The V end lost 6 bases, the J end lost 7 bases, and 10 bases lay between the germline ends. The CDR3 loop spans 13 amino acids. CDR3 DNA sequence: TGCGCCAGCAGAGGAGGATTAAATTCACCCCTCCACTTT. Protein sequence: CASRGGLNSPLHF.

The chain employs TRBV7-7 and TRBJ2-5; 10 positions agree with TRBD1. With 5 bases clipped from V and 2 bases from J, the junction kept 5 bases outside the gene matches. This CDR3 is built from 15 residues. CDR1 and CDR2 (germline): SSHAT, FNYEAQ (reference sequence). The CDR3 bases are TGTGCCAGCAGCGCGGGACAGGGGAGGCAAGAGACCCAGTACTTC. It translates to CASSAGQGRQETQYF.

This clone was found once. The rearrangement links TRBV23-1 to TRBJ1-4; tentative D call: TRBD1 (6 bases). TRBV23-1 is flagged as an ORF with uncertain function. V dropped 7 bases and J dropped 4 bases, with 25 bases sitting between them. The CDR3 has 18 residues. Here the CDR3 DNA reads TGCGCCAGCACAAGTTCAGGGGAACCTCCCTGCCTTAATGAAAAACTGTTTTTT. Encoded protein: CASTSSGEPPCLNEKLFF.

This sequence joins TRBV6-5 and TRBJ1-2; perhaps TRBD1 as D (6 bases). In germline, CDR1 is MNHEY, CDR2 SVGAGI. This CDR3 is 15 amino acids long. Trimming pared 4 bases from V and 2 bases from J, leaving 14 bases between. CDR3 amino acids: CASSSPRGPNYGYTF. DNA for the CDR3: TGTGCCAGCAGTTCTCCCAGGGGCCCCAACTATGGCTACACCTTC.

The chain is built from TRBV7-2 and TRBJ2-2; TRBD2 matches 8 bases. Trimming took 5 bases from V and 1 from J; bases not matched to a gene: 3. Germline CDR1 SGHTA, CDR2 FQGNSA. The length of the CDR3 is 15 residues. The CDR3 protein is CASSESGGNTGELFF. CDR3 sequence (DNA): TGTGCCAGCAGCGAAAGCGGGGGGAACACCGGGGAGCTGTTTTTT.

The chain uses TRBV7-9 and TRBJ2-7, with D tentatively TRBD2 (6 bases). CDR3 length equals 15 residues. Germline V gives CDR1 SEHNR, CDR2 FQNEAQ (reference sequence). The ends were cut back, 1 base at V and 0 bases at J, with 10 bases in the middle. The DNA for the CDR3 is TGTGCCAGCAGCTTAGAGGGACTGGGCTCCTACGAGCAGTACTTC. The encoded protein is CASSLEGLGSYEQYF.

The V gene is TRBV10-3, the J gene TRBJ2-1; D is uncertain. Germline CDR1 and CDR2: ENHRY and SYGVKD. V was clipped by 0 bases and J by 8 bases, with 8 bases between them. The CDR3 is 13 residues long. The CDR3 nucleotides are TGTGCCATCAGTGAGTCTCGGGTCCATGAGCAGTTCTTC. The encoded protein is CAISESRVHEQFF.

The V gene is TRBV27, the J gene TRBJ2-1; 11 bases align to TRBD2. Germline trimming cut 5 bases from V and 10 bases from J; bases unmatched to any gene: 13. The CDR3 has 16 residues. Germline lookup yields CDR1 MNHEY and CDR2 SMNVEV (reference sequence). The CDR3 region is CASSHMGTSGSTEQFF. CDR3 nucleotide sequence: TGTGCCAGCAGTCATATGGGGACTAGCGGTTCCACAGAGCAGTTCTTC.